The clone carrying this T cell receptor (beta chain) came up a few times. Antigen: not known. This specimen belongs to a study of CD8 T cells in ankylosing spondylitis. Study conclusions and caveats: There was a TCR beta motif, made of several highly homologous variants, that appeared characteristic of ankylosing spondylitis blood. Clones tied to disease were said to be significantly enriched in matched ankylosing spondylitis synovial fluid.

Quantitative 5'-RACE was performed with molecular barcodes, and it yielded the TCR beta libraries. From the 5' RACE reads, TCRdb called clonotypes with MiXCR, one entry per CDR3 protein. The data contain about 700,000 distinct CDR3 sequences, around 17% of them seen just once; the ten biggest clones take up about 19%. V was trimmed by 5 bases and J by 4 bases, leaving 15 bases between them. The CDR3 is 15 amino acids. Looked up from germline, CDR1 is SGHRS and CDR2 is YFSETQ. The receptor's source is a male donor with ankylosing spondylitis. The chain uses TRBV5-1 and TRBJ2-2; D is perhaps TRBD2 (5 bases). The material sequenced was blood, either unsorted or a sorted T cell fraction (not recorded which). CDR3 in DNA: TGCGCCAGCAGGGCGGGCTCTCCAGGCACCGGGGAGCTGTTTTTT. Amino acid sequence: CASRAGSPGTGELFF.